Presented here are 29 T cell receptor beta chains from one specimen sequenced in a study of blood T cell repertoires in COVID-19. Sequenced by immunoSEQ multiplex PCR; TCRdb stores in-frame clones only, minus some. The profile shows tens of thousands of clones, roughly 89% of them singletons. Sequencing was performed on peripheral blood. The receptors were sampled from a human donor in a cohort sampled during active COVID-19.

V is TRBV28 and J is TRBJ1-5; the D is unclear. The V gene lost 5 bases and the J gene lost 2 bases, with 10 bases spanning the gap. This CDR3 has 14 amino acids. Germline-derived CDR1 and CDR2 are MDHEN and SYDVKM. The CDR3 protein is CASSTLFRNQPQHF. CDR3 sequence (DNA): TGTGCCAGCAGTACACTATTTCGCAATCAGCCCCAGCATTTT. Supplemented by reference TRBV28 and TRBJ1-5, the full variable domain reads DVKVTQSSRYLVKRTGEKVFLECVQDMDHENMFWYRQDPGLGLRLIYFSYDVKMKEKGDIPEGYSVSREKKERFSLILESASTNQTSMYLCASSTLFRNQPQHFGDGTRLSIL.

The rearrangement uses TRBV4-1 and TRBJ1-4; possibly TRBD1 for D (5 bases). The germline V gene has CDR1 MGHRA and CDR2 YSYEKL. This CDR3 contains 14 residues. The ends were cut back, 2 bases at V and 7 bases at J, with 11 bases in the middle. CDR3 sequence: CASSQIGAAEKLFF. For the CDR3, the DNA is TGCGCCAGCAGCCAAATAGGGGCAGCTGAAAAACTGTTTTTT.

This clone was counted once. This rearrangement joins TRBV27 to TRBJ2-1; 9 bases are shared with TRBD2. Germline V gene sequence: CDR1 MNHEY, CDR2 SMNVEV (reference sequence). The CDR3 is 18 residues long. V lost 1 base to trimming and J lost 6 bases; unmatched junction nucleotides: 13. The CDR3 nucleotides read TGTGCCAGCAGTTTATTCCCGCCCGGACTAGCGTTGGGCAATGAGCAGTTCTTC. This gives the protein CASSLFPPGLALGNEQFF.

This clone has only a few counts. The J gene is TRBJ1-2, the V gene TRBV9; a possible D gene is TRBD1 (6 bases). The length of the CDR3 is 14 residues. Trimming took 4 bases from V and 2 from J, leaving 12 bases between them. The germline V gene has CDR1 SGDLS and CDR2 YYNGEE. The CDR3 sequence: CASSTQGGNYGYTF. The CDR3 DNA is TGTGCCAGCAGCACACAGGGTGGGAACTATGGCTACACCTTC.

The sample holds one count of this clone. The chain combines TRBV2 with TRBJ2-3; D is unclear. Germline V gene lookup returns CDR1 SNHLY and CDR2 FYNNEI. CDR3 length: 14 residues. V lost 8 bases, J lost 0 bases, and 12 bases lay in between. In DNA form, the CDR3 reads TGTGCCAGCGCCCGGCAGGCCAGCACAGATACGCAGTATTTT. It codes for CASARQASTDTQYF.

This chain uses TRBV9 with TRBJ2-5, with TRBD2 matching over 7 bases. This CDR3 has 15 residues. CDR1 is SGDLS, CDR2 YYNGEE, per germline. J was trimmed by 3 bases and V by 0 bases; bases with no gene match: 5. CDR3 in DNA: TGTGCCAGCAGCGTAGTCGGGGGAGGGGAAGAGACCCAGTACTTC. As protein: CASSVVGGGEETQYF.

The rearrangement links TRBV3-1 (or the pseudogene TRBV3-2) to TRBJ2-1, with 11 bases fitting TRBD2. Per germline, CDR1 LGHDT and CDR2 YNNKEL (reference sequence). V gave up 3 bases and J gave up 10 bases; unmatched junction bases: 2. The CDR3 sequence is 13 residues long. The CDR3 DNA reads as TGTGCCAGCAGCCAGCGACTAGCGGGGGAGCAGTTCTTC. It encodes CASSQRLAGEQFF.

This rearrangement joins TRBV27 to TRBJ1-1, with a possible D match to TRBD1 (6 bases). Trimming stripped 3 bases from V and 3 bases from J, with 8 bases between. The CDR3 is 13 amino acids. Germline V gene data show CDR1 as MNHEY and CDR2 as SMNVEV (reference sequence). The CDR3 region is CASSLNRDTEAFF. As DNA, the CDR3 is TGTGCCAGCAGTTTGAACAGGGACACTGAAGCTTTCTTT.

The rearrangement uses TRBV7-2 and TRBJ2-3; TRBD2 matches 7 bases. Germline V gene sequence: CDR1 SGHTA, CDR2 FQGNSA. The CDR3 is 14 amino acids. The ends lost 5 bases at V and 0 bases at J; junction bases unmatched: 2. CDR3 sequence (DNA): TGTGCCAGCAGCCGGGGACTAAGCACAGATACGCAGTATTTT. Protein: CASSRGLSTDTQYF. The full variable domain, completed using reference TRBV7-2 and TRBJ2-3, is GAGVSQSPSNKVTEKGKDVELRCDPISGHTALYWYRQSLGQGLEFLIYFQGNSAPDKSGLPSDRFSAERTGGSVSTLTIQRTQQEDSAVYLCASSRGLSTDTQYFGPGTRLTVL.

V is TRBV27 and J is TRBJ2-2, with D tentatively TRBD1 (5 bases). The CDR3 spans 16 residues. CDR1 is MNHEY, CDR2 SMNVEV, per germline (reference sequence). V lost 2 bases, J lost 6 bases, and 16 bases lay in between. The CDR3, as DNA: TGTGCCAGCAGTTTAATTTCTGGGGCGGCGGCCGGGGAGCTGTTTTTT. It translates to CASSLISGAAAGELFF.

The rearrangement links TRBV6-1 to TRBJ1-4; no reliable D call. CDR1 and CDR2 from the germline V gene are MNHNS and SASEGT. This CDR3 is 15 amino acids long. The V end was cut by 0 bases, the J end by 5 bases, with 10 bases between. DNA of the CDR3: TGTGCCAGCAGTGAAGCTGGCGGGGAAAATGAAAAACTGTTTTTT. Its protein is CASSEAGGENEKLFF.

This clone was seen only once. The V call is TRBV10-2, the J call TRBJ2-3; no firm D call. CDR1 WSHSY and CDR2 SAAADI come from the germline V gene. The V end was cut by 8 bases, the J end by 5 bases, with 11 bases between. The CDR3 sequence is 12 residues long. The CDR3 protein is CASSELKDTQYF. The CDR3, as DNA: TGCGCCAGCTCGGAGCTAAAAGATACGCAGTATTTT.

The V call is TRBV20-1, the J call TRBJ1-6; 9 bases are a match to TRBD1. With 3 bases clipped from V and 7 bases from J, the junction kept 7 bases outside the gene matches. Germline V gene lookup returns CDR1 DFQATT and CDR2 SNEGSKA (reference sequence). The CDR3 has 15 residues. For the CDR3, the DNA is TGCAGTGCTAGTGGGTTGGACAGGGGAAATTCACCCCTCCACTTT. This translates into CSASGLDRGNSPLHF.

The chain employs TRBV11-1 and TRBJ2-7; TRBD1 matches at 9 bases. The germline gives CDR1 SGHAT, CDR2 FQDESV (reference sequence). The CDR3 has 16 residues. V shed 1 base, J shed 3 bases, and the junction held 7 bases outside the gene matches. The CDR3 nucleotides read TGTGCCAGCAGCTTAGTGGGGACAGGGTCCTACTACGAGCAGTACTTC. As protein: CASSLVGTGSYYEQYF.

V gene TRBV6-1 combines with J gene TRBJ1-1; D may be TRBD1 (5 bases). CDR3 length equals 16 residues. V lost 2 bases and J 4 bases, leaving 17 bases between the germline ends. Germline assignment: CDR1 MNHNS and CDR2 SASEGT. The CDR3 DNA is TGTGCCAGCAGTGAATCGGACCTCATTAGGGGCACTGAAGCTTTCTTT. Residues: CASSESDLIRGTEAFF.

This chain joins TRBV7-3 and TRBJ2-2; 7 bases align to TRBD1. Unmatched junction bases numbered 12, after V lost 1 base and J lost 4 bases. CDR1 and CDR2 (germline): SGHTA, FQGTGA. The CDR3 is made up of 18 amino acids. The CDR3 spells CASSLRLQGWPLTGELFF. For the CDR3, the DNA is TGTGCCAGCAGCTTAAGGCTACAGGGGTGGCCTCTCACCGGGGAGCTGTTTTTT.

The J gene is TRBJ2-5, the V gene TRBV7-9; TRBD1 might be the D (5 bases). CDR1 is SEHNR and CDR2 is FQNEAQ in the germline V gene (reference sequence). V was trimmed by 2 bases and J by 6 bases, leaving 13 bases between them. CDR3 length: 14 amino acids. The CDR3 loop reads CASSLMQGAKTQYF. Written as DNA, the CDR3 is TGTGCCAGCAGCTTAATGCAGGGCGCGAAGACCCAGTACTTC.

V and J are TRBV24-1 and TRBJ2-1; 10 bases are a match to TRBD2. The junction had 6 bases not matched to a gene; V was cut back by 4 bases and J by 7 bases. Germline lookup yields CDR1 KGHDR and CDR2 SFDVKD. The CDR3 is 15 residues long. The CDR3 here is CATSDPSGSGNEQFF. CDR3 nucleotide sequence: TGTGCCACCAGTGACCCTAGCGGGAGCGGGAATGAGCAGTTCTTC.

The chain carries TRBV4-2 and TRBJ1-2, with D maybe TRBD1 (6 bases). Trimming shortened V by 1 base and J by 5 bases, and 17 bases separated the two germline ends. CDR1 is LGHNA, CDR2 YNFKEQ, per germline. The CDR3 is made up of 16 amino acids. CDR3 bases: TGTGCCAGCAGCCAAGTAGCCGGCACAGGGATTTATGGCTACACCTTC. Translating gives CASSQVAGTGIYGYTF.

This chain joins TRBV10-2 and TRBJ2-3; 7 bases align to TRBD2. The CDR3 is made up of 15 amino acids. Germline V gene lookup returns CDR1 WSHSY and CDR2 SAAADI. Germline trimming cut 3 bases from V and 5 bases from J; bases unmatched to any gene: 8. The CDR3 DNA sequence: TGCGCCAGCAGTGACCTAGGACTAGAAGAAGATACGCAGTATTTT. Translating gives CASSDLGLEEDTQYF.

The gene calls are TRBV7-9 and TRBJ2-6, with TRBD1 identical over 7 bases. Per germline, CDR1 SEHNR and CDR2 FQNEAQ (reference sequence). The CDR3 is 16 residues long. With 4 bases clipped from V and 0 bases from J, the junction kept 3 bases outside the gene matches. The CDR3 region is CASSSTGPSGANVLTF. The DNA for the CDR3 is TGTGCCAGCAGCTCGACAGGGCCCTCTGGGGCCAACGTCCTGACTTTC.

The chain joins TRBV27 to TRBJ1-5, with 8 bases fitting TRBD1. CDR1 and CDR2 (germline): MNHEY, SMNVEV (reference sequence). After removal of 2 bases from V and 6 bases from J, the junction contained 3 bases not matched to a gene. The CDR3 runs 14 residues. The DNA for the CDR3 is TGTGCCAGCAGTTTACAGGGGGCGGGTCAGCCCCAGCATTTT. It codes for CASSLQGAGQPQHF.

J is TRBJ2-1 and V is TRBV27, with 8 bases that match TRBD2. CDR1 is MNHEY, CDR2 SMNVEV, per germline (reference sequence). J lost 5 bases, V lost 4 bases, and 4 bases had no gene match. The CDR3 contains 14 residues. CDR3 amino acids: CASSSPGGDNEQFF. The CDR3 coding sequence is TGTGCCAGCAGTTCCCCCGGGGGGGACAATGAGCAGTTCTTC.

The gene calls are TRBV3-1 (or the pseudogene TRBV3-2) and TRBJ2-5; TRBD2 agrees at 13 bases. V was clipped by 4 bases and J by 0 bases; unmatched bases: 5. The CDR3 has 17 residues. Germline V lookup: CDR1 LGHDT, CDR2 YNNKEL (reference sequence). The CDR3, as DNA: TGTGCCAGCAGCCCGGGGACTAGCGGGGAGTACCAAGAGACCCAGTACTTC. Its protein is CASSPGTSGEYQETQYF.

The gene calls are TRBV11-1 and TRBJ2-1, with 7 bases fitting TRBD2. Germline CDR1 reads SGHAT; CDR2 reads FQDESV (reference sequence). The V gene end was trimmed by 6 bases and the J gene end by 5 bases; junction bases not matched to a gene: 10. The length of the CDR3 is 15 residues. This chain's CDR3 is CASRSGTISHNEQFF. CDR3 DNA sequence: TGTGCCAGCAGGTCCGGGACTATAAGCCACAATGAGCAGTTCTTC.

This chain connects TRBV11-1 to TRBJ2-7; possible D gene TRBD2, 6 bases. The CDR3 is 13 residues long. CDR1 SGHAT and CDR2 FQDESV come from the germline V gene (reference sequence). V dropped 5 bases and J dropped 8 bases, with 16 bases sitting between them. In DNA form, the CDR3 reads TGTGCCAGCAGCCCGGAGGGACGTCTCAAGCAGTACTTC. This codes for CASSPEGRLKQYF.

The V and J genes are TRBV28 and TRBJ2-1; 8 nucleotides agree with TRBD2. After removal of 6 bases from V and 7 bases from J, the junction contained 8 bases not matched to a gene. The CDR3 is 14 amino acids. Germline V gene lookup returns CDR1 MDHEN and CDR2 SYDVKM. Here the CDR3 reads CASSSRGTRNEQFF. The CDR3 region has the DNA TGTGCCAGCAGCTCCCGCGGGACTAGGAATGAGCAGTTCTTC.

The gene calls are TRBV12-5 and TRBJ2-7; 7 bases align to TRBD1. Losses at the gene ends were 3 bases for V and 2 bases for J; bases not matched to a gene: 10. The length of the CDR3 is 16 residues. The germline CDR1 and CDR2 sequences are LGHNT and FRNRAP. The CDR3: CASGFRPPGQPYEQYF. The CDR3 DNA reads as TGTGCTAGTGGTTTCAGGCCACCGGGACAGCCCTACGAGCAGTACTTC.

The chain uses TRBV6-1 and TRBJ1-1, with 7 bases fitting TRBD1. V lost 0 bases to trimming and J lost 0 bases; unmatched junction nucleotides: 10. The CDR3 is 18 residues long. Germline CDR1 MNHNS, CDR2 SASEGT. CDR3 sequence (DNA): TGTGCCAGCAGTGAAGCCCCTAGGACAGGCATAATGAACACTGAAGCTTTCTTT. Amino acids: CASSEAPRTGIMNTEAFF.